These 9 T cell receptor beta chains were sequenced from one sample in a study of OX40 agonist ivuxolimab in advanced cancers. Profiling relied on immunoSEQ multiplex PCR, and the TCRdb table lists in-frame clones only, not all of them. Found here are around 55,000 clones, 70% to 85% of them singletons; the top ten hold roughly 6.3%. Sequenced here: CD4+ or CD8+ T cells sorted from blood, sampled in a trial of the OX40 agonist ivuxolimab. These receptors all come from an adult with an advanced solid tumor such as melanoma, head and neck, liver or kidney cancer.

The CDR3 DNA is TGTGCCAGCAGCCTTGGTACACACGGGGAGCCTCAAGAGACCCAGTACTTC. It codes for CASSLGTHGEPQETQYF. The chain carries TRBV7-2 and TRBJ2-5, with a possible D match to TRBD2 (5 bases). The germline V and J ends were trimmed by 5 bases and 2 bases, with 21 bases remaining between them. Germline lookup yields CDR1 SGHTA and CDR2 FQGNSA. This CDR3 has 17 residues.

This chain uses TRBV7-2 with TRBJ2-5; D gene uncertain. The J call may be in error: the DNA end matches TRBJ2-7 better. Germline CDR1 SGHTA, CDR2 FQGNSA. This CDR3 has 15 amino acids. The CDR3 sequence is CASSSRADLAYEQYF. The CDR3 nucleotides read TGTGCCAGCAGCTCCCGGGCAGACTTGGCCTACGAGCAGTACTTC.

CDR3 nucleotide sequence: TGTGCCAGCAGCCAAACCCGACAGGAGTTACAGCGGTATTTT. It encodes CASSQTRQELQRYF. This rearrangement joins TRBV11-2 to TRBJ2-3; maybe TRBD1 (6 bases). The germline V gene has CDR1 SGHAT and CDR2 FQNNGV. The V end was cut by 5 bases, the J end by 14 bases, with 23 bases between. This CDR3 is 14 amino acids long.

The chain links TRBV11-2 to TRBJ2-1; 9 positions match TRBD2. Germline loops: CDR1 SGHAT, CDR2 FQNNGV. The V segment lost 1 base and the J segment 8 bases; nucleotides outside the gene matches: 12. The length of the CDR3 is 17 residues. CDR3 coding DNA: TGTGCCAGCAGCTTAGGGGGGGTTGGACTAGCGAAACATGAGCAGTTCTTC. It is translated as CASSLGGVGLAKHEQFF.

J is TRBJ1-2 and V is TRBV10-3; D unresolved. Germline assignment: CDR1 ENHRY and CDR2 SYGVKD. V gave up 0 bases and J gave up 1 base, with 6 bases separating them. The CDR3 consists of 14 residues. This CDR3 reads CAISESGSNYGYTF. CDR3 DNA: TGTGCCATCAGTGAGTCGGGCAGTAACTATGGCTACACCTTC.

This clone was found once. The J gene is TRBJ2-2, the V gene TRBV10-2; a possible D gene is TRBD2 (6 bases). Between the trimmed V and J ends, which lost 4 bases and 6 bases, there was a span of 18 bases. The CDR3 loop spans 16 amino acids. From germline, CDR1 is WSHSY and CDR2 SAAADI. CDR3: CASSGGYRTTAGELFF. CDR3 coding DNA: TGCGCCAGCAGTGGGGGTTACAGGACTACCGCCGGGGAGCTGTTTTTT.

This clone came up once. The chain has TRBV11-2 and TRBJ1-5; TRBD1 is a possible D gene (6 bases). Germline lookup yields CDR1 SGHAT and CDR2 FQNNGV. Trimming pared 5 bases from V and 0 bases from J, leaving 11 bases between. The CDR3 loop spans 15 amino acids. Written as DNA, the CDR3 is TGTGCCAGCAGCCCGGGACAATATAGCAATCAGCCCCAGCATTTT. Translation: CASSPGQYSNQPQHF.

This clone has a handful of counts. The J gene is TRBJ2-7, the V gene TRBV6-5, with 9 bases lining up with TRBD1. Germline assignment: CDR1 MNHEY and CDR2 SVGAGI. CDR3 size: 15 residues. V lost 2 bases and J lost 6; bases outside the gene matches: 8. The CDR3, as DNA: TGTGCCAGCAGTTACCGGGACAGGGAGGGGCGCGAGCAGTACTTC. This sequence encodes CASSYRDREGREQYF.

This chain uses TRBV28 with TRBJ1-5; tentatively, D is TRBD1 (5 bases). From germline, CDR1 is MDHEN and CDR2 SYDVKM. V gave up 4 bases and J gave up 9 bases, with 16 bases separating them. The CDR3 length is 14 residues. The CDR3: CASSSPGRERPQHF. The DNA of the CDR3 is TGTGCCAGCAGTTCCCCCGGCAGGGAACGGCCCCAGCATTTT.